This T cell receptor beta chain was retrieved from a study of patients and donors after allogeneic stem cell transplantation. This clonotype was seen only a few times. TCRdb called the RT-PCR reads again in MiXCR, with one record for every CDR3 protein. The top ten clones hold approximately 3.5% of a sample with approximately 160,000 distinct CDR3 sequences, approximately 28% of them seen once. Trimming cost V 4 bases and J 6 bases; bases outside gene matches: 6. In germline, CDR1 is SGHKS, CDR2 YYEKEE (reference sequence). This CDR3 is built from 14 residues. What was sequenced was blood, either unsorted or a sorted T cell fraction (not recorded which). The TCR was taken from a human donor who was either an allogeneic HSCT recipient or a stem cell or donor lymphocyte infusion donor (not recorded which). It is not recorded whose cells these are; they may come from a transplant donor. The V call is TRBV5-5, the J call TRBJ2-7; 11 positions agree with TRBD2. The CDR3 protein is CASSISGRALEQYF. CDR3 DNA: TGTGCCAGCAGCATTAGCGGGAGGGCCCTCGAGCAGTACTTC.